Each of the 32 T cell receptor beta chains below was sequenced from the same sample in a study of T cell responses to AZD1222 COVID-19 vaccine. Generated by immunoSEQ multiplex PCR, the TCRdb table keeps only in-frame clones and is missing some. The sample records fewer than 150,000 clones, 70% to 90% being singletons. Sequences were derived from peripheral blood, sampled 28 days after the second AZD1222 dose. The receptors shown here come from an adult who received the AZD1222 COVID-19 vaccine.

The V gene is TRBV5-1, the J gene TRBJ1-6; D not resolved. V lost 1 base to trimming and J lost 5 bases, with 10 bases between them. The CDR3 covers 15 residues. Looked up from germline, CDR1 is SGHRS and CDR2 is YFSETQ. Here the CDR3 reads CASSLTSANNSPLHF. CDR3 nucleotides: TGCGCCAGCAGCTTGACATCCGCCAATAATTCACCCCTCCACTTT. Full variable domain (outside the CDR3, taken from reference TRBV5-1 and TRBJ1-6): KAGVTQTPRYLIKTRGQQVTLSCSPISGHRSVSWYQQTPGQGLQFLFEYFSETQRNKGNFPGRFSGRQFSNSRSEMNVSTLELGDSALYLCASSLTSANNSPLHFGNGTRLTVT.

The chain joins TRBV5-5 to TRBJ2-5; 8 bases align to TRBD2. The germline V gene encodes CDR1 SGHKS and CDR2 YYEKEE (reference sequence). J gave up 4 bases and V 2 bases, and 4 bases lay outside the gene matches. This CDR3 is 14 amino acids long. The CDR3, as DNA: TGTGCCAGCAGCTTCTTCCGGGGGGGAGAGACCCAGTACTTC. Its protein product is CASSFFRGGETQYF.

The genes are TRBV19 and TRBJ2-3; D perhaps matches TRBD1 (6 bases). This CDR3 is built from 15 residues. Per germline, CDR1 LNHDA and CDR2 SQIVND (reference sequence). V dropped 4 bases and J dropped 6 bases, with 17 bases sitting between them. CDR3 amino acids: CASSTQANTGDTQYF. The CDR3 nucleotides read TGTGCCAGTAGTACCCAGGCGAATACAGGGGATACGCAGTATTTT.

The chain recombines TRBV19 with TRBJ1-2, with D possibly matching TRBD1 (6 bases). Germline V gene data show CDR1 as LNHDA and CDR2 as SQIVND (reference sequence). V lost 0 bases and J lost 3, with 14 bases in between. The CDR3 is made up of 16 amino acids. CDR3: CASSIETGATYYGYTF. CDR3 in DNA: TGTGCCAGTAGTATAGAGACAGGAGCGACCTACTATGGCTACACCTTC.

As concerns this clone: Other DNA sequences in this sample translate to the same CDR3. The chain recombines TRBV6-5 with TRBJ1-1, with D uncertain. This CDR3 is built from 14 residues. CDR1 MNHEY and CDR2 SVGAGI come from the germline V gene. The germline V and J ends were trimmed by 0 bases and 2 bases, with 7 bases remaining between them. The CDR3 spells CASSYSTANTEAFF. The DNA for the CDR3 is TGTGCCAGCAGTTACTCGACGGCTAACACTGAAGCTTTCTTT.

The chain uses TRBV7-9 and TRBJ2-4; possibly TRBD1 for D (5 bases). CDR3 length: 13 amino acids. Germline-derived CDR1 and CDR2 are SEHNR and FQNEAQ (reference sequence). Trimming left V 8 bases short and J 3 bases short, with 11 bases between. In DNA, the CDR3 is TGTGCCAGCCCTCAGGGTGACAAAAACATTCAGTACTTC. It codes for CASPQGDKNIQYF.

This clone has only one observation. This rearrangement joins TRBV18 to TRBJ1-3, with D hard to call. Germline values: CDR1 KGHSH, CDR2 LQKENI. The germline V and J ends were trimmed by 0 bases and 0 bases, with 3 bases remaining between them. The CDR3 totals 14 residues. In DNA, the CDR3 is TGTGCCAGCTCACCACCAGGCTCTGGAAACACCATATATTTT. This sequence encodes CASSPPGSGNTIYF.

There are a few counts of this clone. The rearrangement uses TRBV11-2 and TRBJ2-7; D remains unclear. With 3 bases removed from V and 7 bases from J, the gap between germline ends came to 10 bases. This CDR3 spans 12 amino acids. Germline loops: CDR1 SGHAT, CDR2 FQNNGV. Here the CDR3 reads CASSFNGEEQYF. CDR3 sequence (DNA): TGTGCCAGCAGCTTCAATGGCGAAGAGCAGTACTTC.

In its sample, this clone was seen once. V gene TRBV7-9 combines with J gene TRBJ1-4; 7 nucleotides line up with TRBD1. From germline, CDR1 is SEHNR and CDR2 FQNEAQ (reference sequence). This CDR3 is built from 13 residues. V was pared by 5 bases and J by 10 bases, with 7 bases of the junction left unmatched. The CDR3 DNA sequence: TGTGCCAGCAGCCGGGACAGTCCAGGAAAACTGTTTTTT. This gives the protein CASSRDSPGKLFF.

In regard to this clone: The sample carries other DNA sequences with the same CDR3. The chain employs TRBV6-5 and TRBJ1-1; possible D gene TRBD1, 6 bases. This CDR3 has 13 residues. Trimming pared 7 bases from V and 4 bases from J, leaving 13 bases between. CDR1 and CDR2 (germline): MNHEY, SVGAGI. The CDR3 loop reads CASTLGGSTEAFF. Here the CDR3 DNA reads TGTGCCAGCACTCTCGGGGGCTCCACTGAAGCTTTCTTT.

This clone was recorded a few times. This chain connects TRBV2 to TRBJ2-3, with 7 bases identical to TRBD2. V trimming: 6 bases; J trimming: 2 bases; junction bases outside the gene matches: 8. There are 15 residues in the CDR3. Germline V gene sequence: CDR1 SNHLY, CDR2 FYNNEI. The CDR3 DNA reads TGTGCCAGCAGGTGGGGAGGGGACCCCACAGATACGCAGTATTTT. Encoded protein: CASRWGGDPTDTQYF.

The CDR3 nucleotides are TGTGCCTGGACCCTAAAGGGGGCGGACATTCAGTACTTC. This codes for CAWTLKGADIQYF. The rearrangement joins TRBV30 to TRBJ2-4, with TRBD1 identical over 7 bases. Germline CDR1 reads GTSNPN; CDR2 reads SVGIG (reference sequence). There are 13 residues in the CDR3. The junction had 8 bases not matched to a gene; V was cut back by 4 bases and J by 8 bases.

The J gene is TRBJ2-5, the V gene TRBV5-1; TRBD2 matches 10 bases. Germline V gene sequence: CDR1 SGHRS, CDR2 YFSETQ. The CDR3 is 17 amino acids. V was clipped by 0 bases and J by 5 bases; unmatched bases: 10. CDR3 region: CASSLAGLAGVGETQYF. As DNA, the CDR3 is TGCGCCAGCAGCTTGGCCGGGCTAGCGGGAGTGGGGGAGACCCAGTACTTC.

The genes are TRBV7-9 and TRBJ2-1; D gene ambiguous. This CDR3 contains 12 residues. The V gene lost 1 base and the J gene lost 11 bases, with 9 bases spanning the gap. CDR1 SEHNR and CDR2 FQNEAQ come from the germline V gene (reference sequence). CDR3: CASSLGGGKQFF. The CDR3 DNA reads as TGTGCCAGCAGCTTAGGAGGCGGCAAGCAGTTCTTC.

CDR3 loop: CSAQGAGRDGYTF. The CDR3 region has the DNA TGCAGTGCACAGGGGGCCGGCAGGGATGGCTACACCTTC. This rearrangement joins TRBV29-1 to TRBJ1-2; 9 bases agree with TRBD1. Germline lookup yields CDR1 SQVTM and CDR2 ANQGSEA. This CDR3 comprises 13 residues.

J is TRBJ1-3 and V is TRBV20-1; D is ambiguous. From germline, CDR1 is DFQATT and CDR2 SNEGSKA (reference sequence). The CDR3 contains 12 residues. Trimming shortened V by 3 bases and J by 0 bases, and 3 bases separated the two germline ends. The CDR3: CSASSSGNTIYF. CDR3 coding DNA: TGCAGTGCTAGTAGCTCTGGAAACACCATATATTTT.

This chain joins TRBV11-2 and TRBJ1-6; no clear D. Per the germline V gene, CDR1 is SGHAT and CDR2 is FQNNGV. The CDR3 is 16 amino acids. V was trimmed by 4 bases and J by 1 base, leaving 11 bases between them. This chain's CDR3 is CASSWEVASYNSPLHF. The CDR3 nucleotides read TGTGCCAGCAGCTGGGAGGTGGCTTCCTATAATTCACCCCTCCACTTT.

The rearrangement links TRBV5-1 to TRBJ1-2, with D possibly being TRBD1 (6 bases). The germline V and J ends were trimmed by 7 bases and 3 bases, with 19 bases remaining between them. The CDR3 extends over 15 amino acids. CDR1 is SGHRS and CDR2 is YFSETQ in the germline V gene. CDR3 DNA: TGCGCCAGCGCGGGGGCGGGGACGCTAGACTATGGCTACACCTTC. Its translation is CASAGAGTLDYGYTF.

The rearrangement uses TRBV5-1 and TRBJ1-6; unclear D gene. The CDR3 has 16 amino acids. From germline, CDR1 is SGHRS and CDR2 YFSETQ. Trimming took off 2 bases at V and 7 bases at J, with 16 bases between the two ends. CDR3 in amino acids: CASSFGLGQENSPLHF. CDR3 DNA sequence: TGCGCCAGCAGCTTTGGCTTAGGCCAGGAAAATTCACCCCTCCACTTT.

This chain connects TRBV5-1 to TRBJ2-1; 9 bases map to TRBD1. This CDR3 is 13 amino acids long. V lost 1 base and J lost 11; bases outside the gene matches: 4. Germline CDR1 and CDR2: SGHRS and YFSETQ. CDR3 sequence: CASSLPGQGKQFF. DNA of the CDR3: TGCGCCAGCAGCTTGCCGGGACAGGGAAAGCAGTTCTTC.

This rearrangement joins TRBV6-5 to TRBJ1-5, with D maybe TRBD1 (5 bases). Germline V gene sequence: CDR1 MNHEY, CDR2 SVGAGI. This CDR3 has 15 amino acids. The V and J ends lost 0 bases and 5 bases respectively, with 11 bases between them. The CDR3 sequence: CASSYSRGGDQPQHF. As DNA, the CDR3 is TGTGCCAGCAGTTACTCTCGGGGGGGGGATCAGCCCCAGCATTTT.

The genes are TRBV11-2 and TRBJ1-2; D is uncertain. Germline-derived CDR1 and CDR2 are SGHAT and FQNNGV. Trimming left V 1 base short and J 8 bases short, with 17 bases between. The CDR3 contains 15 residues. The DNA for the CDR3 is TGTGCCAGCAGCTTAGGCGTCCCCACCGGGCTAGGCTACACCTTC. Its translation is CASSLGVPTGLGYTF.

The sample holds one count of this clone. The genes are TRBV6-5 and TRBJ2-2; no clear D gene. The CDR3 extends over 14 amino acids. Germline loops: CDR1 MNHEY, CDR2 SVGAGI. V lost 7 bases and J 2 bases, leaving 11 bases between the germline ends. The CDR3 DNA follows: TGTGCCAGCAAAGTGGCGGTAAACACCGGGGAGCTGTTTTTT. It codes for CASKVAVNTGELFF.

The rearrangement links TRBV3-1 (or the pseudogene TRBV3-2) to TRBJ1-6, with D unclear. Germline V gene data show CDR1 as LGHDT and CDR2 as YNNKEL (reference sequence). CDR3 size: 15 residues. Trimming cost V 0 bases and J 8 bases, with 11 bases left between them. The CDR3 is CASSQETTPHSPLHF. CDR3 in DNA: TGTGCCAGCAGCCAAGAGACAACCCCCCATTCACCCCTCCACTTT.

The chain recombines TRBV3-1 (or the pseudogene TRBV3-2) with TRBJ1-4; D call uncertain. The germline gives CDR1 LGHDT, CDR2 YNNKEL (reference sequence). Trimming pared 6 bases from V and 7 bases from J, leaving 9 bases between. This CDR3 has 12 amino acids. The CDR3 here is CASSRDVEKLFF. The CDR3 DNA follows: TGTGCCAGCAGTCGGGATGTTGAAAAACTGTTTTTT.

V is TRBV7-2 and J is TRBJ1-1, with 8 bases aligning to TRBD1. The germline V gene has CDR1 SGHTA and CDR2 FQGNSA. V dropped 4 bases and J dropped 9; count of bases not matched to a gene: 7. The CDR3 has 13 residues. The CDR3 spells CASSSDRTGKAFF. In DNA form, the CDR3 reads TGTGCCAGCAGCTCCGATCGGACAGGGAAAGCTTTCTTT.

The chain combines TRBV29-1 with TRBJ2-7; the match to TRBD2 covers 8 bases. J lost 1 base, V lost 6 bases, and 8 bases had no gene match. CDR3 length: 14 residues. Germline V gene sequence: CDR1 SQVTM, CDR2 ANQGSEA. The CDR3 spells CSVASGSTSYEQYF. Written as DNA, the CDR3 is TGCAGCGTGGCTAGCGGGTCTACGTCCTACGAGCAGTACTTC.

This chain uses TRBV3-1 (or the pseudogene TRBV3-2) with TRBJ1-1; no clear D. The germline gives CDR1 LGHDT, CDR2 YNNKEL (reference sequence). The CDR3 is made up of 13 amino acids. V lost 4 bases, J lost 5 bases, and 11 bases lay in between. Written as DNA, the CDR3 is TGTGCCAGCAGCCCTCTAGCCGGGACTGAAGCTTTCTTT. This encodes CASSPLAGTEAFF.

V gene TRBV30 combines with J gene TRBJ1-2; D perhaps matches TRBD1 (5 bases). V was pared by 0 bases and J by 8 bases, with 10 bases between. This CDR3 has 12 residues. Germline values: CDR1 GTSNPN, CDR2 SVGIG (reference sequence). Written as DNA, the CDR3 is TGTGCCTGGAGTGTGGCAGGGTGGGGCTACACCTTC. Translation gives CAWSVAGWGYTF.

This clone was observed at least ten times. CDR3 nucleotide sequence: TGTGCCAGCAGTCGCCAAGAGACCTACGAGCAGTACTTC. Its translation: CASSRQETYEQYF. V and J are TRBV7-9 and TRBJ2-7; no firm D call. Looked up from germline, CDR1 is SEHNR and CDR2 is FQNEAQ (reference sequence). The V and J ends lost 6 bases and 2 bases respectively, with 11 bases between them. This CDR3 region has 13 residues.

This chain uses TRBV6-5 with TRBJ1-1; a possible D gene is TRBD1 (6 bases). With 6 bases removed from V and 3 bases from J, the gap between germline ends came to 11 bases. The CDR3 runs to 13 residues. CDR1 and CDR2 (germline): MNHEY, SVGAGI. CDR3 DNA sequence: TGTGCCAGCAGAACGCAGGGGTACACTGAAGCTTTCTTT. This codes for CASRTQGYTEAFF.

In DNA form, the CDR3 reads TGCGCCAGCAGTGAAGGGTACGGCTATGGCTACACCTTC. Encoded protein: CASSEGYGYGYTF. This sequence joins TRBV10-1 and TRBJ1-2; D is unclear. Trimming pared 3 bases from V and 4 bases from J, leaving 9 bases between. Per the germline V gene, CDR1 is WNHNN and CDR2 is SYGVQD (reference sequence). The CDR3 spans 13 residues.